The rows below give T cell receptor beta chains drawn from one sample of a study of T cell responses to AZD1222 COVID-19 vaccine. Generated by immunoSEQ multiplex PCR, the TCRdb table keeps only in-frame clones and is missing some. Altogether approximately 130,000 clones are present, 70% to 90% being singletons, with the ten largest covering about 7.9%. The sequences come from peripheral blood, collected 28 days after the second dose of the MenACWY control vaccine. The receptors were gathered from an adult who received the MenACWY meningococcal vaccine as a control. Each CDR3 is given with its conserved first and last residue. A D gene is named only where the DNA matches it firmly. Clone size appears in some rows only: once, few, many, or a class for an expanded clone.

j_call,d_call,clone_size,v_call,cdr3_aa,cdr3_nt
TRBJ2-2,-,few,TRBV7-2,CASSSGQTRNTGELFF,TGTGCCAGCAGTTCTGGACAGACCCGGAACACCGGGGAGCTGTTTTTT
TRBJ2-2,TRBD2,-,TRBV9,CASRTSGSNTGELFF,TGTGCCAGTCGGACTAGCGGATCGAACACCGGGGAGCTGTTTTTT
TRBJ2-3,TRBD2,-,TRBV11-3,CASSLRGGRDTQYF,TGTGCCAGCAGCTTACGGGGGGGCCGGGATACGCAGTATTTT
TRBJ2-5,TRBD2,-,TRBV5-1,CASSMSGREETQYF,TGCGCCAGCAGCATGTCCGGGAGGGAGGAGACCCAGTACTTC
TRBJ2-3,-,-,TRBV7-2,CASSPGTYTDTQYF,TGTGCCAGCAGCCCGGGGACCTATACAGATACGCAGTATTTT
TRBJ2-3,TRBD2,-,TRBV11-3,CASSFYVSGRADTQYF,TGTGCCAGCAGCTTTTACGTTAGCGGGAGGGCTGATACGCAGTATTTT
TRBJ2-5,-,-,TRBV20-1,CSAVGGETQYF,TGCAGTGCTGTGGGCGGGGAGACCCAGTACTTC
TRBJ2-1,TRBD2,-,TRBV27,CASSLGSGRAYNEQFF,TGTGCCAGCAGTTTAGGTAGCGGGAGGGCCTACAATGAGCAGTTCTTC
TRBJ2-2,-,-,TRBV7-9,CASSLGHLNTGELFF,TGTGCCAGCAGCTTAGGGCACCTGAACACCGGGGAGCTGTTTTTT
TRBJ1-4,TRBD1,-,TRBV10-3,CAIRDRGPNEKLFF,TGTGCCATCAGGGACAGGGGACCTAATGAAAAACTGTTTTTT
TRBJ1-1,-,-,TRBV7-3,CASSSSGPTYTEAFF,TGTGCCAGCAGCTCCAGTGGGCCCACTTACACTGAAGCTTTCTTT
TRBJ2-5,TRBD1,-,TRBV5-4,CASSLPTGQGGETQYF,TGTGCCAGCAGCCTTCCTACAGGACAGGGAGGAGAGACCCAGTACTTC
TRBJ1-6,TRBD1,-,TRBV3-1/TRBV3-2,CASSRPGGYRGQDSPLHF,TGTGCCAGCAGCCGACCCGGGGGATACAGGGGGCAGGATTCACCCCTCCACTTT
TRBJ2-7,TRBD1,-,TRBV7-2,CASSFTSTGGYEQYF,TGTGCCAGCAGCTTTACCTCGACAGGGGGCTACGAGCAGTACTTC
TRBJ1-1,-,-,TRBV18,CASSPGARMNTEAFF,TGTGCCAGCTCACCTGGCGCCCGCATGAACACTGAAGCTTTCTTT
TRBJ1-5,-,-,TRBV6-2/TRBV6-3,CASSTAGLGNQPQHF,TGTGCCAGCAGCACGGCGGGGCTGGGCAATCAGCCCCAGCATTTT
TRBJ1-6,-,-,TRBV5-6,CASSPGVAVSGNSPLHF,TGTGCCAGCAGCCCGGGTGTGGCGGTCAGTGGTAATTCACCCCTCCACTTT
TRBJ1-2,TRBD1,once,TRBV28,CASRPGGRSGYTF,TGTGCCAGCCGTCCAGGGGGCCGGAGTGGCTACACCTTC
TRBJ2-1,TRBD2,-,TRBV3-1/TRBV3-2,CASSQRLAGGNEQFF,TGTGCCAGCAGCCAAAGACTAGCGGGAGGGAATGAGCAGTTCTTC
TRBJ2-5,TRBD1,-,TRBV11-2,CASSLGSGQGEVQYF,TGTGCCAGCAGCTTAGGGTCGGGACAGGGGGAGGTCCAGTACTTC
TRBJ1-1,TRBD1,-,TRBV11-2,CASSWTGRSTEAFF,TGTGCCAGCAGCTGGACAGGCCGGAGCACTGAAGCTTTCTTT
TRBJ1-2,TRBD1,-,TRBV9,CASSAGGSLNYGYTF,TGTGCCAGCAGCGCAGGGGGGTCGTTGAACTATGGCTACACCTTC
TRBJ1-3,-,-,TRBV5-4,CASSLGSSGNTIYF,TGTGCCAGCAGCTTGGGGAGCTCTGGAAACACCATATATTTT
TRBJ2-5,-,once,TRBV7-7,CASSLGGGFGETQYF,TGTGCCAGCAGCTTAGGGGGTGGCTTTGGAGAGACCCAGTACTTC
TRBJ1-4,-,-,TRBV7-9,CASSLGMANEKLFF,TGTGCCAGCAGCTTAGGGATGGCTAATGAAAAACTGTTTTTT
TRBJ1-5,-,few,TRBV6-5,CASSHTGNQPQHF,TGTGCCAGCAGTCATACAGGGAATCAGCCCCAGCATTTT
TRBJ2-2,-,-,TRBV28,CASILAGSGAGELFF,TGTGCCAGCATCCTTGCGGGAAGTGGAGCCGGGGAGCTGTTTTTT
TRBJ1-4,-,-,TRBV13,CASRSMGGRDEKLFF,TGTGCCAGCAGGTCGATGGGCGGTAGGGATGAAAAACTGTTTTTT
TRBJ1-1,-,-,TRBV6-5,CASRGLRSTEAFF,TGTGCCAGCAGAGGACTTCGGAGCACTGAAGCTTTCTTT
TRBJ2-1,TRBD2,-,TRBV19,CASSPIGTSGQNEQFF,TGTGCCAGTAGTCCGATCGGGACTAGCGGTCAGAATGAGCAGTTCTTC
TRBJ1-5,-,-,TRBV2,CASSGARGRSQPQHF,TGTGCCAGCAGTGGAGCCAGGGGTCGGAGTCAGCCCCAGCATTTT
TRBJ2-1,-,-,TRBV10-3,CAISESRGSGLYNEQFF,TGTGCCATCAGTGAGTCCCGGGGTAGCGGACTCTACAATGAGCAGTTCTTC
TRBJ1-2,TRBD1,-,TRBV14,CASSHGPRWTGGYYGYTF,TGTGCCAGCAGTCACGGGCCCCGGTGGACAGGGGGCTACTATGGCTACACCTTC
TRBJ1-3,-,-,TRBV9,CASTDHSGNTIYF,TGTGCCAGCACCGATCACAGTGGAAACACCATATATTTT
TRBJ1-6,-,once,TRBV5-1,CASSLADIGRSSYNSPLHF,TGCGCCAGCAGCTTGGCTGACATCGGCCGGAGCTCCTATAATTCACCCCTCCACTTT
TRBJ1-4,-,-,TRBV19,CASGGEGYEKLFF,TGTGCCAGTGGGGGCGAGGGGTATGAAAAACTGTTTTTT
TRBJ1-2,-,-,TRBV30,CAWRPTGEPNYGYTF,TGTGCCTGGAGACCCACCGGGGAACCAAACTATGGCTACACCTTC
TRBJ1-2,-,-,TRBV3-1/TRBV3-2,CASSHNRATENPRNYGYTF,TGTGCCAGCAGCCACAATCGGGCGACAGAAAACCCAAGGAACTATGGCTACACCTTC
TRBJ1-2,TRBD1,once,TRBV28,CASSRRGGGWTSYGYTF,TGTGCCAGCAGCCGTCGGGGAGGGGGCTGGACTAGCTATGGCTACACCTTC
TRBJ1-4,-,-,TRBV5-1,CASSPPDSLELFF,TGCGCCAGCAGCCCCCCGGACAGTTTGGAACTGTTTTTT
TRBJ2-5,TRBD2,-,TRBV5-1,CASSSRTSGGSETQYF,TGCGCCAGCAGCTCAAGGACTAGCGGGGGCTCAGAGACCCAGTACTTC